These 24 T cell receptor beta chains share one sample of origin, sequenced in a study of T cell responses to AZD1222 COVID-19 vaccine. The protocol was immunoSEQ multiplex PCR, while the TCRdb copy is restricted to in-frame clones and leaves out a portion. The sample contains fewer than 150,000 clones, 80% to 95% of which appear only once. The sample was peripheral blood, taken 28 days after the second AZD1222 dose. All receptors derive from an adult who received the AZD1222 COVID-19 vaccine.

V gene TRBV7-6 combines with J gene TRBJ2-7, with D possibly TRBD2 on 7 matching bases. This CDR3 has 14 amino acids. The V gene lost 5 bases and the J gene lost 2 bases, with 13 bases spanning the gap. Germline assignment: CDR1 SGHVS and CDR2 FNYEAQ. CDR3 loop: CASSPAGATYEQYF. CDR3 bases: TGTGCCAGCAGCCCCGCGGGGGCTACCTACGAGCAGTACTTC.

The J gene is TRBJ2-3, the V gene TRBV6-2 or TRBV6-3; a weak D match, TRBD1 (6 bases). CDR3 length: 17 residues. Trimming pared 5 bases from V and 2 bases from J, leaving 20 bases between. Germline V gene sequence: CDR1 MNHEY, CDR2 SVGEGT. DNA for the CDR3: TGTGCCAGCAGTCGTACCGGACAGACAACGTACACAGATACGCAGTATTTT. Its protein product is CASSRTGQTTYTDTQYF.

The chain has TRBV2 and TRBJ2-1; TRBD2 agrees at 9 bases. CDR1 is SNHLY, CDR2 FYNNEI, per germline. Trimming took 2 bases from V and 3 from J; bases not matched to a gene: 20. The CDR3 covers 21 residues. Here the CDR3 DNA reads TGTGCCAGCAGTGAATTCGGCGGGAGGGTAGGATTATTATATAGCTACAATGAGCAGTTCTTC. It encodes CASSEFGGRVGLLYSYNEQFF.

The chain uses TRBV3-1 (or the pseudogene TRBV3-2) and TRBJ1-3; no clear D gene. The length of the CDR3 is 17 residues. The germline gives CDR1 LGHDT, CDR2 YNNKEL (reference sequence). With 1 base removed from V and 2 bases from J, the gap between germline ends came to 15 bases. CDR3 in DNA: TGTGCCAGCAGCCAAGTGAAGGGAACGTTTACTGGAAACACCATATATTTT. This translates into CASSQVKGTFTGNTIYF.

This chain joins TRBV5-1 and TRBJ1-1; D is uncertain. The CDR3 has 14 residues. CDR1 and CDR2 (germline): SGHRS, YFSETQ. V was cut by 3 bases and J by 1 base, with 10 bases left in between. The CDR3 coding sequence is TGCGCCAGCAGCTCCGGCCCCGGGAACACTGAAGCTTTCTTT. Residues: CASSSGPGNTEAFF.

The rearrangement links TRBV5-4 to TRBJ2-1, with 10 bases fitting TRBD2. CDR1 is SGHNT and CDR2 is YYREEE in the germline V gene (reference sequence). Trimming removed 3 bases from V and 0 bases from J; junction bases left unmatched: 0. The CDR3 contains 15 residues. Here the CDR3 DNA reads TGTGCCAGCAGCTCTAGCGGGGGCTCCTACAATGAGCAGTTCTTC. Amino acids: CASSSSGGSYNEQFF.

This chain joins TRBV29-1 and TRBJ1-5; D is uncertain. The CDR3 length is 10 residues. Germline V CDR1 and CDR2: SQVTM, ANQGSEA. V was trimmed by 4 bases and J by 7 bases, leaving 5 bases between them. CDR3: CSVGVQPQHF. CDR3 bases: TGCAGCGTTGGGGTCCAGCCCCAGCATTTT.

The chain links TRBV5-1 to TRBJ2-7, with 8 bases lining up with TRBD2. Germline CDR1 and CDR2: SGHRS and YFSETQ. The CDR3 is made up of 14 amino acids. J gave up 0 bases and V 3 bases, and 2 bases lay outside the gene matches. CDR3 residues: CASSSTSASYEQYF. The CDR3 DNA follows: TGCGCCAGCAGCTCGACTAGCGCCTCCTACGAGCAGTACTTC.

This chain joins TRBV21-1 and TRBJ1-2. TRBV21-1 is labeled a pseudogene. The CDR3 spans 16 residues. The CDR3 reads CASSKGRGNRLAGYTF. The CDR3 nucleotides are TGTGCCAGCAGCAAGGGGAGAGGGAACCGCCTAGCTGGCTACACCTTC.

This chain connects TRBV4-1 to TRBJ2-1; D might be TRBD1 (6 bases). V was cut by 5 bases and J by 5 bases, with 13 bases left in between. The CDR3 loop spans 14 amino acids. Germline V gives CDR1 MGHRA, CDR2 YSYEKL. This CDR3 is CASSSRDIDNEQFF. The CDR3 bases are TGCGCCAGCAGCAGCCGGGACATCGACAATGAGCAGTTCTTC.

The chain joins TRBV6-5 to TRBJ2-1; 8 bases match TRBD1. V gave up 6 bases and J gave up 1 base; unmatched junction bases: 2. Germline values: CDR1 MNHEY, CDR2 SVGAGI. The CDR3 extends over 14 amino acids. CDR3 in amino acids: CASSDRGSYNEQFF. The CDR3 region has the DNA TGTGCCAGCAGCGACAGGGGTTCCTACAATGAGCAGTTCTTC.

The gene calls are TRBV6-1 and TRBJ2-7; the match to TRBD1 covers 8 bases. This CDR3 contains 15 residues. V gave up 0 bases and J gave up 2 bases; unmatched junction bases: 3. Germline V gene data show CDR1 as MNHNS and CDR2 as SASEGT. The chain's CDR3 is CASSEATGVTYEQYF. In DNA form, the CDR3 reads TGTGCCAGCAGTGAAGCGACAGGGGTTACCTACGAGCAGTACTTC.

V is TRBV28 and J is TRBJ1-4; 7 bases match TRBD1. Germline values: CDR1 MDHEN, CDR2 SYDVKM. Trimming removed 11 bases from V and 4 bases from J; junction bases left unmatched: 7. The CDR3 totals 13 residues. CDR3 nucleotide sequence: TGTGCCGGTTCGACAGGGCGTAATGAAAAACTGTTTTTT. Translated, it gives CAGSTGRNEKLFF.

This rearrangement joins TRBV5-1 to TRBJ2-2, with unresolved D. The CDR3 spans 12 residues. V was trimmed by 0 bases and J by 7 bases, leaving 4 bases between them. CDR1 SGHRS and CDR2 YFSETQ come from the germline V gene. CDR3 DNA sequence: TGCGCCAGCAGCTTGGAGTACGGGGAGCTGTTTTTT. As protein: CASSLEYGELFF. The whole variable domain, remainder taken from reference TRBV5-1 and TRBJ2-2, is KAGVTQTPRYLIKTRGQQVTLSCSPISGHRSVSWYQQTPGQGLQFLFEYFSETQRNKGNFPGRFSGRQFSNSRSEMNVSTLELGDSALYLCASSLEYGELFFGEGSRLTVL.

The rearrangement uses TRBV18 and TRBJ2-2; unclear D gene. The V gene lost 4 bases and the J gene lost 0 bases, with 12 bases spanning the gap. There are 16 residues in the CDR3. Germline assignment: CDR1 KGHSH and CDR2 LQKENI. The CDR3 is CASSLVENANTGELFF. The CDR3 bases are TGTGCCAGCTCACTCGTGGAGAATGCGAACACCGGGGAGCTGTTTTTT. The variable domain in full, completed from reference TRBV18 and TRBJ2-2, reads NAGVMQNPRHLVRRRGQEARLRCSPMKGHSHVYWYRQLPEEGLKFMVYLQKENIIDESGMPKERFSAEFPKEGPSILRIQQVVRGDSAAYFCASSLVENANTGELFFGEGSRLTVL.

The V call is TRBV7-9, the J call TRBJ2-2; 9 bases are shared with TRBD1. Germline trimming cut 4 bases from V and 4 bases from J; bases unmatched to any gene: 7. The germline V gene encodes CDR1 SEHNR and CDR2 FQNEAQ (reference sequence). CDR3 length: 16 amino acids. The DNA for the CDR3 is TGTGCCAGCAGCTACGACAGGGGGATGGGCACCGGGGAGCTGTTTTTT. It codes for CASSYDRGMGTGELFF. Supplemented by reference TRBV7-9 and TRBJ2-2, the full variable domain reads DTGVSQNPRHKITKRGQNVTFRCDPISEHNRLYWYRQTLGQGPEFLTYFQNEAQLEKSRLLSDRFSAERPKGSFSTLEIQRTEQGDSAMYLCASSYDRGMGTGELFFGEGSRLTVL.

This clone was counted a few times. V and J are TRBV6-5 and TRBJ2-7; 9 positions match TRBD2. The CDR3 has 14 amino acids. Germline CDR1 and CDR2: MNHEY and SVGAGI. Trimming cost V 5 bases and J 3 bases; bases outside gene matches: 5. The CDR3 DNA follows: TGTGCCAGCAGTCGGACTAGCGACGGCTACGAGCAGTACTTC. Translating it yields CASSRTSDGYEQYF.

The chain links TRBV28 to TRBJ1-2, with 7 bases fitting TRBD1. After removal of 2 bases from V and 8 bases from J, the junction contained 11 bases not matched to a gene. Germline-derived CDR1 and CDR2 are MDHEN and SYDVKM. This CDR3 has 15 residues. The CDR3 DNA reads TGTGCCAGCAGTTTAAGTTCAGGGGGTATGAGAGGCTACACCTTC. It specifies CASSLSSGGMRGYTF.

The chain combines TRBV19 with TRBJ1-1, with TRBD1 as a possible D gene (6 bases). Trimming took off 0 bases at V and 5 bases at J, with 10 bases between the two ends. This CDR3 comprises 14 residues. Per the germline V gene, CDR1 is LNHDA and CDR2 is SQIVND (reference sequence). The CDR3 DNA follows: TGTGCCAGTAGTATAGATTGGGGGGCGACTGAAGCTTTCTTT. Translation: CASSIDWGATEAFF. Full variable domain (rest looked up from reference TRBV19 and TRBJ1-1): DGGITQSPKYLFRKEGQNVTLSCEQNLNHDAMYWYRQDPGQGLRLIYYSQIVNDFQKGDIAEGYSVSREKKESFPLTVTSAQKNPTAFYLCASSIDWGATEAFFGQGTRLTVV.

V is TRBV19 and J is TRBJ1-1; a possible D gene is TRBD1 (5 bases). The CDR3 consists of 17 residues. CDR1 and CDR2 from the germline V gene are LNHDA and SQIVND (reference sequence). With 3 bases removed from V and 0 bases from J, the gap between germline ends came to 17 bases. This chain's CDR3 is CASSIGGRVLMNTEAFF. The CDR3, as DNA: TGTGCCAGTAGTATTGGGGGAAGGGTACTAATGAACACTGAAGCTTTCTTT.

V usage is TRBV12-3 or TRBV12-4 and J usage is TRBJ1-4; D gene unclear. Trimming took 2 bases from V and 8 from J, leaving 9 bases between them. There are 13 residues in the CDR3. This CDR3 reads CASSLSLGEKLFF. The CDR3 nucleotides are TGTGCCAGCAGTTTAAGCCTGGGGGAAAAACTGTTTTTT.

The V call is TRBV7-8, the J call TRBJ1-1; D uncertain. The CDR3 covers 16 residues. V was trimmed by 1 base and J by 7 bases, leaving 19 bases between them. Germline V lookup: CDR1 SGHVS, CDR2 FQNEAQ. The DNA for the CDR3 is TGTGCCAGCAGCTTAGGGGTCCTCAATACCCAACGTGAAGCTTTCTTT. This encodes CASSLGVLNTQREAFF.

This chain connects TRBV14 to TRBJ1-1, with D unresolved. Trimming removed 0 bases at V and 1 base at J, with 6 bases between. Germline V gene sequence: CDR1 SGHDN, CDR2 FVKESK. This CDR3 is 14 amino acids long. The DNA of the CDR3 is TGTGCCAGCAGCCAAGAGGTGGGGAACACTGAAGCTTTCTTT. Translated, it gives CASSQEVGNTEAFF. The full variable domain, with the rest looked up from reference TRBV14 and TRBJ1-1, is EAGVTQFPSHSVIEKGQTVTLRCDPISGHDNLYWYRRVMGKEIKFLLHFVKESKQDESGMPNNRFLAERTGGTYSTLKVQPAELEDSGVYFCASSQEVGNTEAFFGQGTRLTVV.

V usage is TRBV20-1 and J usage is TRBJ2-3; D gene ambiguous. Per the germline V gene, CDR1 is DFQATT and CDR2 is SNEGSKA (reference sequence). The V end lost 3 bases, the J end lost 7 bases, and 14 bases lay between the germline ends. The CDR3 spans 13 residues. The CDR3: CSASPNMVNTQYF. CDR3 nucleotide sequence: TGCAGTGCTAGTCCCAACATGGTCAATACGCAGTATTTT.